These T cell receptor beta chains were read from a single sample in a study of blood T cell repertoires in COVID-19. Sequencing was performed with immunoSEQ multiplex PCR; in TCRdb, only in-frame clones are kept and a portion is missing. Of 200,000 to 250,000 clones listed, around nine tenths are singletons. The sample consisted of peripheral blood. These receptor sequences come from a man aged 50 or older with COVID-19, enrolled during active disease. The CDR3 runs from the conserved cysteine through the conserved F or W. D genes are given only for firm matches. For some rows the clone size is stated as once, few or many, or as a class when expanded; others skip it.

D,V,size,J,length,CDR3,DNA
TRBD1,TRBV12-3/TRBV12-4,once,TRBJ2-1,13,CASSGTGLNEQFF,TGTGCCAGCAGTGGGACAGGGCTGAATGAGCAGTTCTTC
TRBD2,TRBV6-6,-,TRBJ2-3,15,CASSLQLAGVDTQYF,TGTGCCAGCAGTTTGCAACTAGCGGGAGTTGATACGCAGTATTTT
TRBD1,TRBV24-1,-,TRBJ1-5,19,CATSPSVGTGLRGNQPQHF,TGTGCCACCAGTCCGTCAGTGGGGACAGGACTCCGAGGCAATCAGCCCCAGCATTTT
-,TRBV5-8,-,TRBJ1-2,16,CASSLMVSGPHYGYTF,TGTGCCAGCAGCTTGATGGTCAGTGGGCCCCACTATGGCTACACCTTC
-,TRBV7-2,once,TRBJ1-1,15,CASSLDGGRYTEAFF,TGTGCCAGCAGCTTAGATGGAGGGAGGTACACTGAAGCTTTCTTT
-,TRBV7-6,-,TRBJ2-7,14,CASSPRQSSYEQYF,TGTGCCAGCAGCCCCAGACAGAGCTCCTACGAGCAGTACTTC
-,TRBV19,-,TRBJ2-1,17,CASSIEGRLRSYNEQFF,TGTGCCAGTAGTATAGAGGGCCGTTTACGCTCCTACAATGAGCAGTTCTTC
TRBD2,TRBV6-2/TRBV6-3,-,TRBJ2-3,19,CASSYDPGLAGSSTDTQYF,TGTGCCAGCAGTTACGACCCGGGACTAGCGGGGTCTAGCACAGATACGCAGTATTTT
TRBD1,TRBV24-1,-,TRBJ2-1,14,CATSDGRTGDEQFF,TGTGCCACCAGTGATGGACGGACAGGAGATGAGCAGTTCTTC
TRBD1,TRBV2,-,TRBJ2-7,14,CASSADRVAHEQYF,TGTGCCAGCAGTGCGGACAGGGTAGCACACGAGCAGTACTTC
TRBD1,TRBV19,-,TRBJ2-2,14,CASSTGGDTGELFF,TGTGCCAGTAGTACAGGGGGCGACACCGGGGAGCTGTTTTTT
-,TRBV19,-,TRBJ1-3,14,CASSQHISGNTIYF,TGTGCCAGTAGCCAACATATCTCTGGAAACACCATATATTTT
-,TRBV7-3,-,TRBJ2-7,15,CASSPYPGSSYEQYF,TGTGCCAGCAGCCCCTATCCGGGAAGCTCCTACGAGCAGTACTTC
TRBD2,TRBV30,few,TRBJ2-6,17,CAWRGGIAASGANVLTF,TGTGCCTGGCGGGGGGGGATAGCGGCATCTGGGGCCAACGTCCTGACTTTC
-,TRBV7-2,-,TRBJ2-1,15,CASSRQVGVYNEQFF,TGTGCCAGCAGCAGACAGGTAGGAGTCTACAATGAGCAGTTCTTC
-,TRBV30,-,TRBJ1-4,14,CAWNVGATNEKLFF,TGTGCCTGGAATGTCGGTGCAACTAATGAAAAACTGTTTTTT
-,TRBV24-1,-,TRBJ1-1,12,CATSDGRTEAFF,TGTGCCACCAGTGACGGGAGAACTGAAGCTTTCTTT
-,TRBV6-2/TRBV6-3,-,TRBJ2-5,13,CASSAPTLETQYF,TGTGCCAGCAGTGCCCCTACGCTAGAGACCCAGTACTTC
TRBD1,TRBV5-4,-,TRBJ1-1,14,CASSLGQRNTEAFF,TGTGCCAGCAGCCTGGGACAGAGGAACACTGAAGCTTTCTTT
-,TRBV28,-,TRBJ2-1,15,CASSRWALAYNEQFF,TGTGCCAGCAGTCGGTGGGCTCTCGCCTACAATGAGCAGTTCTTC
TRBD2,TRBV28,-,TRBJ2-7,15,CASTGGREAVHEQYF,TGTGCCAGCACTGGGGGGCGGGAGGCCGTCCACGAGCAGTACTTC
TRBD1,TRBV5-1,-,TRBJ1-2,15,CASSSDRGLGYGYTF,TGCGCCAGCAGCTCAGACAGGGGGCTCGGCTATGGCTACACCTTC
-,TRBV18,-,TRBJ2-3,18,CASSTDVSAPRDSDTQYF,TGTGCCAGTTCCACAGACGTTTCAGCTCCGAGGGATTCAGATACGCAGTATTTT
TRBD1,TRBV27,-,TRBJ2-1,14,CASSLAGTGNEQFF,TGTGCCAGCAGTTTAGCCGGGACAGGCAATGAGCAGTTCTTC
TRBD1,TRBV5-4,-,TRBJ1-5,13,CASSFQGGQPQHF,TGTGCCAGCAGCTTCCAGGGGGGCCAGCCCCAGCATTTT
TRBD2,TRBV7-3,once,TRBJ2-1,18,CASSLYFGGVQRANEQFF,TGTGCCAGCAGCTTATATTTCGGGGGGGTGCAGAGGGCCAATGAGCAGTTCTTC
-,TRBV6-4,-,TRBJ1-1,13,CASSDGASTEAFF,TGTGCCAGCAGTGACGGGGCGAGCACTGAAGCTTTCTTT
-,TRBV4-1,-,TRBJ2-7,15,CASSHPRGLRNEQYF,TGCGCCAGCAGCCACCCCAGGGGACTACGGAACGAGCAGTACTTC
-,TRBV2,-,TRBJ1-6,14,CASSENMYNSPLHF,TGTGCCAGCAGTGAGAACATGTATAATTCACCCCTCCACTTT
-,TRBV3-1/TRBV3-2,-,TRBJ2-7,15,CASSQEWDSTYEQYF,TGTGCCAGCAGCCAAGAATGGGACTCCACCTACGAGCAGTACTTC
-,TRBV12-3/TRBV12-4,-,TRBJ2-7,12,CASSSGYYEQYF,TGTGCCAGCAGCTCAGGGTACTACGAGCAGTACTTC
-,TRBV6-2/TRBV6-3,-,TRBJ1-4,15,CASSYGGRVGEKLFF,TGTGCCAGCAGTTACGGCGGCAGGGTGGGTGAAAAACTGTTTTTT
-,TRBV4-2,-,TRBJ1-5,14,CASSQDQSNQPQHF,TGTGCCAGCAGCCAAGATCAGTCCAATCAGCCCCAGCATTTT
-,TRBV7-2,-,TRBJ1-1,16,CASSPRGRGMNTEAFF,TGTGCCAGCAGCCCCCGTGGTCGGGGGATGAACACTGAAGCTTTCTTT
TRBD2,TRBV7-2,-,TRBJ2-3,15,CASSYLAANTDTQYF,TGTGCCAGCAGCTACCTAGCGGCAAACACAGATACGCAGTATTTT
-,TRBV5-6,-,TRBJ1-5,16,CASSLGVGRGNQPQHF,TGTGCCAGCAGCTTGGGTGTTGGCAGGGGCAATCAGCCCCAGCATTTT
-,TRBV5-4,-,TRBJ1-1,13,CASSRGVNTEAFF,TGTGCCAGCAGCCGCGGGGTGAACACTGAAGCTTTCTTT
-,TRBV18,-,TRBJ1-3,12,CASSQDRNTIYF,TGTGCCAGCTCACAGGACAGAAACACCATATATTTT
TRBD1,TRBV6-5,few,TRBJ1-5,14,CASRLQGANQPQHF,TGTGCCAGCAGACTACAGGGGGCGAATCAGCCCCAGCATTTT
-,TRBV6-5,-,TRBJ2-7,13,CASRGTVTYEQYF,TGTGCCAGCAGGGGCACAGTAACGTACGAGCAGTACTTC